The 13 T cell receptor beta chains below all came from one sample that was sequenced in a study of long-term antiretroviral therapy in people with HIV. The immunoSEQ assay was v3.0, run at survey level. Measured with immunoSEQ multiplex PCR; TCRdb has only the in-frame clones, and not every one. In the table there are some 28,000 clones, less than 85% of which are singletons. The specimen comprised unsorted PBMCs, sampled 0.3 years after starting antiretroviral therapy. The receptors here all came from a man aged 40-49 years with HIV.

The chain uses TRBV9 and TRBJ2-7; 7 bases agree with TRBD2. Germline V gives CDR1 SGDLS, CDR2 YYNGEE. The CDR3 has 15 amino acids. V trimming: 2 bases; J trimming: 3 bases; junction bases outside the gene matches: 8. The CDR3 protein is CASSVGEGWYYEQYF. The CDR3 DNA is TGTGCCAGCAGCGTGGGGGAGGGTTGGTACTACGAGCAGTACTTC.

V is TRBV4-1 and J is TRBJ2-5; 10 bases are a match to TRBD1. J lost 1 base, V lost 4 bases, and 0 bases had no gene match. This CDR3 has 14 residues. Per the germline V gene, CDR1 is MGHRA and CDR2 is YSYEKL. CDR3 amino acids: CASSRDRGQETQYF. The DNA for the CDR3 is TGCGCCAGCAGCCGGGACAGGGGCCAAGAGACCCAGTACTTC.

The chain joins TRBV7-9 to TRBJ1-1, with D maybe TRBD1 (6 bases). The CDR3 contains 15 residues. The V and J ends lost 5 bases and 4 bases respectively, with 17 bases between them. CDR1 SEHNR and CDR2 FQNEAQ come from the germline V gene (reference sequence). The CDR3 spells CASSAPGEGVTEAFF. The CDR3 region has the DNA TGTGCCAGCAGCGCCCCGGGAGAGGGGGTCACTGAAGCTTTCTTT.

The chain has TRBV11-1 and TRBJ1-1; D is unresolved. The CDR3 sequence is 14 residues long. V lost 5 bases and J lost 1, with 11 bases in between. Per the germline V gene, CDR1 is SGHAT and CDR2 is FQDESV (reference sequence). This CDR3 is CASSGYIENTEAFF. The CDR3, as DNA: TGTGCCAGCAGCGGATACATCGAGAACACTGAAGCTTTCTTT.

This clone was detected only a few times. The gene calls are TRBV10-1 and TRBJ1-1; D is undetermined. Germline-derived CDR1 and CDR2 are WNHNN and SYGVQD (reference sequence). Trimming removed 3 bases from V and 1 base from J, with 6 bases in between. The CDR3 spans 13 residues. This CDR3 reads CASSDGENTEAFF. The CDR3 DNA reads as TGCGCCAGCAGTGATGGAGAGAACACTGAAGCTTTCTTT.

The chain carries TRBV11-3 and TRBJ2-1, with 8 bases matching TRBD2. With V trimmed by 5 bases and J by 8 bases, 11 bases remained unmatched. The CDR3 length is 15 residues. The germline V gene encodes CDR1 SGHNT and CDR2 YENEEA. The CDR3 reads CASSPQAGAGHEQFF. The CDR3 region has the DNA TGTGCCAGCAGCCCCCAAGCGGGAGCTGGGCATGAGCAGTTCTTC.

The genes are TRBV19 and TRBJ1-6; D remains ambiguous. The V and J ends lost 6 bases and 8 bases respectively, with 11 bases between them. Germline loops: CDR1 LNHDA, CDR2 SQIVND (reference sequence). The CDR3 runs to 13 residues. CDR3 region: CASSYDGYSPLHF. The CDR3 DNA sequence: TGTGCCAGTAGCTATGACGGCTATTCACCCCTCCACTTT.

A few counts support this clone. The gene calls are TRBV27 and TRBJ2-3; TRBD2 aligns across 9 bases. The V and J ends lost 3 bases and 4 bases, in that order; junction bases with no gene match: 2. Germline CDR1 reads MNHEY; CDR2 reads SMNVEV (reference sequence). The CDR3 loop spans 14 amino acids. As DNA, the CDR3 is TGTGCCAGCAGTTTGGGCGGGGGGGCAGATACGCAGTATTTT. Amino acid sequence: CASSLGGGADTQYF.

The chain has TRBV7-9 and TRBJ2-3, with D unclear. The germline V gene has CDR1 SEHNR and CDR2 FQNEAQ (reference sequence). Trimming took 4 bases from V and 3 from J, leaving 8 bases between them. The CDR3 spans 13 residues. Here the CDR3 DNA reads TGTGCCAGCAGCTCCCCCGTGACAGATACGCAGTATTTT. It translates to CASSSPVTDTQYF. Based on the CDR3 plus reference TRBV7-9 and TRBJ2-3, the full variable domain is DTGVSQNPRHKITKRGQNVTFRCDPISEHNRLYWYRQTLGQGPEFLTYFQNEAQLEKSRLLSDRFSAERPKGSFSTLEIQRTEQGDSAMYLCASSSPVTDTQYFGPGTRLTVL.

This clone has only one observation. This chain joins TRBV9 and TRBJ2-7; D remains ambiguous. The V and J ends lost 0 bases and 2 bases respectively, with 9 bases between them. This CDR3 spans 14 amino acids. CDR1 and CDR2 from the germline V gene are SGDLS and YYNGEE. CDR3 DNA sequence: TGTGCCAGCAGCGTAGGCCCGGCCCCCTACGAGCAGTACTTC. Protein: CASSVGPAPYEQYF.

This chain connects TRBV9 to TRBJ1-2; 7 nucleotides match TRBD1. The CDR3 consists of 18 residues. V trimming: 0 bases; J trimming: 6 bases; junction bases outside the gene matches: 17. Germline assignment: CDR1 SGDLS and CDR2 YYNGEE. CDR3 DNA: TGTGCCAGCAGCGTAGCCCCGGACAGGTTGGGGGGGGAAGATGGCTACACCTTC. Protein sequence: CASSVAPDRLGGEDGYTF.

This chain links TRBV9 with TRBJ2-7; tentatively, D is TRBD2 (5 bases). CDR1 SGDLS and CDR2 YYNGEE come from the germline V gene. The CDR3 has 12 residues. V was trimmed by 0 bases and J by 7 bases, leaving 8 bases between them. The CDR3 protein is CASSVGTGEQYF. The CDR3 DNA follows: TGTGCCAGCAGCGTAGGAACGGGGGAGCAGTACTTC.

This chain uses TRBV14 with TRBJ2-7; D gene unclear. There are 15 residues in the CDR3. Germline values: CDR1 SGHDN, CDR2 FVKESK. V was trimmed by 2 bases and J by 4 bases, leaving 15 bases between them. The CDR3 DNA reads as TGTGCCAGCAGCCAATCGTCCCTTGGTGCTTACGAGCAGTACTTC. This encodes CASSQSSLGAYEQYF.